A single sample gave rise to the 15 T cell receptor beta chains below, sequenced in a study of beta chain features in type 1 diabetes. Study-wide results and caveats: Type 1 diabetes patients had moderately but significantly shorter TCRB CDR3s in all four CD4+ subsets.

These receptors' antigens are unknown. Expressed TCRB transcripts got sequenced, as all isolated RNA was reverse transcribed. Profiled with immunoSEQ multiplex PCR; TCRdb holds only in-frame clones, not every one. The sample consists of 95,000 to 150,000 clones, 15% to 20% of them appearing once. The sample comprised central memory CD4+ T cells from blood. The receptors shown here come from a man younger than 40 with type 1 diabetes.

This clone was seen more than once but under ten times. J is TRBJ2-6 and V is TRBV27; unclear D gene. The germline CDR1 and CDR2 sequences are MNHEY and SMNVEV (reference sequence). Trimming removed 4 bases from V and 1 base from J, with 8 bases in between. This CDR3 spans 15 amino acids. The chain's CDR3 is CASSSATSGANVLTF. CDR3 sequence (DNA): TGTGCCAGCAGTTCAGCGACTTCTGGGGCCAACGTCCTGACTTTC.

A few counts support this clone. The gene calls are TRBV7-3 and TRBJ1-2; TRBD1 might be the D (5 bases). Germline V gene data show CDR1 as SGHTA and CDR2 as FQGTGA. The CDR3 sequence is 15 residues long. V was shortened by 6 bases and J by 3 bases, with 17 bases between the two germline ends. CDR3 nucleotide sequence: TGTGCCAGCAGTCAAAACGGGATGACAGACTATGGCTACACCTTC. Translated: CASSQNGMTDYGYTF. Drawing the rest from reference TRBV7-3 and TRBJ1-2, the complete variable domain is GAGVSQTPSNKVTEKGKYVELRCDPISGHTALYWYRQSLGQGPEFLIYFQGTGAADDSGLPNDRFFAVRPEGSVSTLKIQRTERGDSAVYLCASSQNGMTDYGYTFGSGTRLTVV.

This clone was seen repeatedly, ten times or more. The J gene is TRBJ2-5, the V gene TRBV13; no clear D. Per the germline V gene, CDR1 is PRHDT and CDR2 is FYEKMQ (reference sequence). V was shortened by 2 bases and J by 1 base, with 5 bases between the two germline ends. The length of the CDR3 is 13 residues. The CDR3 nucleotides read TGTGCCAGCAGCTTAAGAGGCCAAGAGACCCAGTACTTC. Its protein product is CASSLRGQETQYF.

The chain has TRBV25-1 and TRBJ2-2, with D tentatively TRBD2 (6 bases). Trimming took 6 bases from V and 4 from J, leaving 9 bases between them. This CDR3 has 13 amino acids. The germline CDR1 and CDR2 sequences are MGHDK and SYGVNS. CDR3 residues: CASSLGGTGELFF. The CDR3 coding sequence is TGTGCCAGCAGCCTCGGGGGCACCGGGGAGCTGTTTTTT.

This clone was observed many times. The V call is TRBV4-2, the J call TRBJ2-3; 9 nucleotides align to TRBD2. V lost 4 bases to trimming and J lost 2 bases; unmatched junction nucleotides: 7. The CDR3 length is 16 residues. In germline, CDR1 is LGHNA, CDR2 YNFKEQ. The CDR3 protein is CASSRGSGGNTDTQYF. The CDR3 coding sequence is TGTGCCAGCAGCCGAGGTAGCGGGGGAAACACAGATACGCAGTATTTT.

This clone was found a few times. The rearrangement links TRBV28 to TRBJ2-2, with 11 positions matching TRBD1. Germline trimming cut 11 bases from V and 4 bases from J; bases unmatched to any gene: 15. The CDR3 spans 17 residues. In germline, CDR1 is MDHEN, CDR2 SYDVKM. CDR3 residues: CAGSTAGTGGSTGELFF. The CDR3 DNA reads TGTGCCGGATCTACTGCGGGGACAGGGGGTTCCACCGGGGAGCTGTTTTTT.

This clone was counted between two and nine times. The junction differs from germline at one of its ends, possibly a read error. CDR3 nucleotides: TGTGCCAGCAGTAAGAGCGGGGGGCGACCCCAGGACTTC. Encoded protein: CASSKSGGRPQDF. J is TRBJ2-5 and V is TRBV28, with TRBD2 matching 9 bases. The CDR3 extends over 13 amino acids. Germline V gene data show CDR1 as MDHEN and CDR2 as SYDVKM.

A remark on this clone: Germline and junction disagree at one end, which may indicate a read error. The CDR3 region is CARSQGLRDRIYGYTF. DNA for the CDR3: TGTGCCCGCAGCCAAGGTCTGCGGGACAGGATCTATGGCTACACCTTC. This chain uses TRBV4-2 with TRBJ1-2; TRBD1 matches at 8 bases. Germline V CDR1 and CDR2: LGHNA, YNFKEQ. The CDR3 totals 16 residues.

DNA of the CDR3: TGTGCCAGCAGCTTAGCGCTGAGGGAACGGAGTATCCCGCAGTATTTT. This encodes CASSLALRERSIPQYF. The chain employs TRBV7-8 and TRBJ2-3, with a possible D match to TRBD2 (5 bases). Per germline, CDR1 SGHVS and CDR2 FQNEAQ. Trimming removed 0 bases at V and 10 bases at J, with 20 bases between. The CDR3 extends over 16 amino acids.

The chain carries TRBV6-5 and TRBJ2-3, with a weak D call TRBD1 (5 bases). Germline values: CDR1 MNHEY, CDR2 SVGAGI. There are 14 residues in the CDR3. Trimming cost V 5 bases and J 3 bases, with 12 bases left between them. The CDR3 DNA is TGTGCCAGCAGTCCCACACAGGTGACAGATACGCAGTATTTT. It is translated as CASSPTQVTDTQYF.

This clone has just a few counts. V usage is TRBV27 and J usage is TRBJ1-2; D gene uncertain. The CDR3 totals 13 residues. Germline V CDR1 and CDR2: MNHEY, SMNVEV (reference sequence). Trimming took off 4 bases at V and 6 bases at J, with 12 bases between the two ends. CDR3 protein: CASSSRRDNGYTF. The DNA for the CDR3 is TGTGCCAGCAGTTCTCGAAGGGATAATGGCTACACCTTC.

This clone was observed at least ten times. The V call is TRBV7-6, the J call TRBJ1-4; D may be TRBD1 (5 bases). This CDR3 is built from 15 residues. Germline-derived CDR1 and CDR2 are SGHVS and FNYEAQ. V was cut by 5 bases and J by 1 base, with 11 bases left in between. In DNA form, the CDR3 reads TGTGCCAGCAGCCCAGGGTGGCGAACTAATGAAAAACTGTTTTTT. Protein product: CASSPGWRTNEKLFF.

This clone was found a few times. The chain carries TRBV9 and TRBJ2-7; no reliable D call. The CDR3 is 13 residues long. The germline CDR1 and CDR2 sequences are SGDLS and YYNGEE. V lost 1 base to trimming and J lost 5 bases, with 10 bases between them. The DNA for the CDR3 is TGTGCCAGCAGCGTAACAATTCGGGACGAGCAGTACTTC. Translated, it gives CASSVTIRDEQYF.

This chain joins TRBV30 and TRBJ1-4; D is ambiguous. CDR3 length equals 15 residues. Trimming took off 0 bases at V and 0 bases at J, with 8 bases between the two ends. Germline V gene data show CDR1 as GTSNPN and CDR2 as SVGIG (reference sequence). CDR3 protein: CAWSVQIATNEKLFF. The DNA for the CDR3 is TGTGCCTGGAGTGTACAGATTGCAACTAATGAAAAACTGTTTTTT.

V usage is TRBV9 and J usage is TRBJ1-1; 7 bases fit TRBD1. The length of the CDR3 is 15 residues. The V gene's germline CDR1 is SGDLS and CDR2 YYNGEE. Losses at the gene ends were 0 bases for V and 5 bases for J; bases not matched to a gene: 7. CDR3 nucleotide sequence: TGTGCCAGCAGCGTAGGGAACAGGGGTGAAACTGAAGCTTTCTTT. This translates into CASSVGNRGETEAFF.